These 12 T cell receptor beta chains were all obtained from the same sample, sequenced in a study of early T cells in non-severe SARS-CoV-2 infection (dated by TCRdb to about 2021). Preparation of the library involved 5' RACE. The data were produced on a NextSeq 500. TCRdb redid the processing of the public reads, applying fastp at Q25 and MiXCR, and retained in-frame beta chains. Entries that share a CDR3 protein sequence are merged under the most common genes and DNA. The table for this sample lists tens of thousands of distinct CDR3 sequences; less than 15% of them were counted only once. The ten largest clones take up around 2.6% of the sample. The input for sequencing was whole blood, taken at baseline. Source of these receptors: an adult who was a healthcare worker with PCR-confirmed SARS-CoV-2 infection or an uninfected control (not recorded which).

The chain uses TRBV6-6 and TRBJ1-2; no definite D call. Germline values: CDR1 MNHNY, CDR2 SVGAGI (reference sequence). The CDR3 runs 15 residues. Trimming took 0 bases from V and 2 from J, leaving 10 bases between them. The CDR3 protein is CASSYSGIGNYGYTF. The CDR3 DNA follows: TGTGCCAGCAGTTACTCGGGAATAGGGAACTATGGCTACACCTTC.

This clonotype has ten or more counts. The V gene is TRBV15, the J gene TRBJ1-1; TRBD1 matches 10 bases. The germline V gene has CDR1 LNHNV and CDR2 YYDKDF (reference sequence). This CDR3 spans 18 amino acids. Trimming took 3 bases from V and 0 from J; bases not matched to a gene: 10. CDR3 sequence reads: CATSSGGTGVSVNTEAFF. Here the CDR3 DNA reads TGTGCCACCAGCAGCGGGGGGACAGGGGTTTCGGTGAACACTGAAGCTTTCTTT.

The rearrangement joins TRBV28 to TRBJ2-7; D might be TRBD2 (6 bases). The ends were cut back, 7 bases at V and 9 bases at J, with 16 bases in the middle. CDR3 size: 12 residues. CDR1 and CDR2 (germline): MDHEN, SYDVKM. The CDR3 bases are TGTGCCAGCACCGAGGAGGGGAGGAGGCAGTACTTC. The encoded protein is CASTEEGRRQYF.

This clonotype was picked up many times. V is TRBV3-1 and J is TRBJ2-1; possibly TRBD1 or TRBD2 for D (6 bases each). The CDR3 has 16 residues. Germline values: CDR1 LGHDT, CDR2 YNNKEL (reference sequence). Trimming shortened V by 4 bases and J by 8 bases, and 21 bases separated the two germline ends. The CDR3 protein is CASSPNGGGTGDEQFF. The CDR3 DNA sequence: TGTGCCAGCAGCCCAAATGGGGGCGGGACCGGCGATGAGCAGTTCTTC.

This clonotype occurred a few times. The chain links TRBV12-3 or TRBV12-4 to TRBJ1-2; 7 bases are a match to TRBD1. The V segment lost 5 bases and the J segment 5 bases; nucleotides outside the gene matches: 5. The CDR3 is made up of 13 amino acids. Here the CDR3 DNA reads TGTGCCAGCAGTCAGGGACAGAATTATGGCTACACCTTC. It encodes CASSQGQNYGYTF.

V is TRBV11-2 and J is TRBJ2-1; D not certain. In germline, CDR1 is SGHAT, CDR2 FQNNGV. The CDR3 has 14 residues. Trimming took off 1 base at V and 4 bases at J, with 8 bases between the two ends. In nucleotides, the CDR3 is TGTGCCAGCAGCTTAGGGTACGAGTACAATGAGCAGTTCTTC. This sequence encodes CASSLGYEYNEQFF. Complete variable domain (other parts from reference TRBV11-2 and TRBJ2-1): EAGVAQSPRYKIIEKRQSVAFWCNPISGHATLYWYQQILGQGPKLLIQFQNNGVVDDSQLPKDRFSAERLKGVDSTLKIQPAKLEDSAVYLCASSLGYEYNEQFFGPGTRLTVL.

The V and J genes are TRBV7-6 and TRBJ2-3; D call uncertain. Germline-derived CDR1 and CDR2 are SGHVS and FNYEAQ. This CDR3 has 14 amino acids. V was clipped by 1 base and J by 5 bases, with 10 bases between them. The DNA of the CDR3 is TGTGCCAGCAGCTTAGAACGAGTTAGAGATACGCAGTATTTT. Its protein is CASSLERVRDTQYF.

CDR3 protein: CASSPRRFWETQYF. The CDR3 nucleotides are TGTGCCAGCTCACCACGCCGGTTTTGGGAGACCCAGTACTTC. The V and J genes are TRBV18 and TRBJ2-5; D ambiguous. The V gene lost 1 base and the J gene lost 5 bases, with 11 bases spanning the gap. The length of the CDR3 is 14 residues. CDR1 and CDR2 (germline): KGHSH, LQKENI.

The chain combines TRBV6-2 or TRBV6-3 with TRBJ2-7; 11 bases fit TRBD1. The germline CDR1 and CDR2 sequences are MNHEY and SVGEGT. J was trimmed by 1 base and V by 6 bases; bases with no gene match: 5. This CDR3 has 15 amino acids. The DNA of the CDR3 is TGTGCCAGCAGCCCAGGGACAGGGGGATCCTACGAGCAGTACTTC. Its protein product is CASSPGTGGSYEQYF.

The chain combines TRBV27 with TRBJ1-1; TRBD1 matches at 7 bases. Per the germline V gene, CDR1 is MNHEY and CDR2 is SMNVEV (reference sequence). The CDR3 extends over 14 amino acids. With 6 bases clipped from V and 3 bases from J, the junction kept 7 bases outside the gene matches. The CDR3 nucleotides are TGTGCCAGCAGGGGGAGGCAGGGGGACACTGAAGCTTTCTTT. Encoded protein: CASRGRQGDTEAFF.

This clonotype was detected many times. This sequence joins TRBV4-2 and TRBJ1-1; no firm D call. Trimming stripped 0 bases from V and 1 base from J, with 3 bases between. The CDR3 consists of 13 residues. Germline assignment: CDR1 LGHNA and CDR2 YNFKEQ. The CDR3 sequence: CASSQDENTEAFF. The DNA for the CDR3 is TGTGCCAGCAGCCAAGACGAGAACACTGAAGCTTTCTTT.

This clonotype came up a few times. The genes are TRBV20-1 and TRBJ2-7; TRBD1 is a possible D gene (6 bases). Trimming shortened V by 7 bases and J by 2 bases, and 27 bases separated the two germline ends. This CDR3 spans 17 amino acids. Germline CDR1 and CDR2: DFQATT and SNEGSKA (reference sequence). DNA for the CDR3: TGCAGTGACAGGGCCTGCCTAGTGGCGCCCGGGACCTACGAGCAGTACTTC. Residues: CSDRACLVAPGTYEQYF.